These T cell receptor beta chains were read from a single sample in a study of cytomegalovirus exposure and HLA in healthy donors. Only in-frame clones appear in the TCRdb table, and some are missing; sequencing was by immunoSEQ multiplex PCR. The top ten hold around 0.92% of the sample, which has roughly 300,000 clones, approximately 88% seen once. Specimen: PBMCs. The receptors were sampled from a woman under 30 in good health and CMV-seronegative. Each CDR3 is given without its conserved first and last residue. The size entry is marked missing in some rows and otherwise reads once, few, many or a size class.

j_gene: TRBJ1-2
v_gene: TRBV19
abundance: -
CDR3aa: ASSMTTGTGVGYT

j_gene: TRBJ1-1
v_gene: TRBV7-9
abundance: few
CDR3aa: ASSPTGSTEAF

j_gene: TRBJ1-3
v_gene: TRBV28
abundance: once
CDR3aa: ASSLTAAIGSGNTIY

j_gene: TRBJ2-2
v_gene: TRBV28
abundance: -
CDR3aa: ASRGPTSYGELF

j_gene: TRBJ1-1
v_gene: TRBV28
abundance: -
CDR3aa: ASSSDLRWATEAF

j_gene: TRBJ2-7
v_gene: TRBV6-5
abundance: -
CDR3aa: ATKQGLTSYEQY

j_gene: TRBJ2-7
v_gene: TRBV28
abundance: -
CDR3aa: ASTFTGGGDYEQY

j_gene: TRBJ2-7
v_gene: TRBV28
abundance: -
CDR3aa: ASSQTSGRYEQY

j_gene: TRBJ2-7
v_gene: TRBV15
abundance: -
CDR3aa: ATSASSYEQY

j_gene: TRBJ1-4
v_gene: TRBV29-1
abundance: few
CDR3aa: SVVGTRGTNEKLF

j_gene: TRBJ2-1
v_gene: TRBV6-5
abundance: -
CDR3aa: ASSYSPPWGDNEQF

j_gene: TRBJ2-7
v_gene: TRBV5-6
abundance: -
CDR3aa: ASSRFLRVLDEQY

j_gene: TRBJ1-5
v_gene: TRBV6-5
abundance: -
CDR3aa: ASSGTGYNQPQH

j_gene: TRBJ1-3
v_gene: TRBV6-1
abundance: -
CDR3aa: ASTETPTGNTIY

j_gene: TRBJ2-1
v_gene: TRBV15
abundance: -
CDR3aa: ATSRDLAGGVHEQF

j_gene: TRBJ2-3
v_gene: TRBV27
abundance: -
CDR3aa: ASRTITRSGGAYGTDTQY

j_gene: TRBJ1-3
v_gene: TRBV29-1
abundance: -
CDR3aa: SVRGRFGNTIY

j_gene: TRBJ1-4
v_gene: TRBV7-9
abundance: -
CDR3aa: ASSLRQGGEKLF

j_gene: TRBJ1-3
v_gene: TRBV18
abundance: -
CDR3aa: ACSAGTGFSGNTIY

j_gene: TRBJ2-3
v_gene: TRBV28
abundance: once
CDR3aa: ASSWSVSTDTQY

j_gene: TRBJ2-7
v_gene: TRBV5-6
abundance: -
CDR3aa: ASSLATWTGGYEQY

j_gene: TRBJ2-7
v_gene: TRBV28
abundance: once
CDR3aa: ASSVSAGNEQY

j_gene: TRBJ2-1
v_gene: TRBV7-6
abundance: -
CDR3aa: ASSLALAGVSYNEQF

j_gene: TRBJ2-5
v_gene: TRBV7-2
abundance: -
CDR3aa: ASSLVSSGQETQY

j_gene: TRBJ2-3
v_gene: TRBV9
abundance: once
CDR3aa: ASSPKASGILGLSPTQY

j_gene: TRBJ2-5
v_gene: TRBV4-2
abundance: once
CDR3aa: ASSPQLGGRETQY

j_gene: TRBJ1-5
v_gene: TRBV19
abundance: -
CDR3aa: ASSPGVRGNQPQH

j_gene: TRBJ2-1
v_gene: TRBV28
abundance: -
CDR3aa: ASSVSGRASDEQF

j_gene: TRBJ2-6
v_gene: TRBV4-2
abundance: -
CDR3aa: ASSQDSSGANVLT

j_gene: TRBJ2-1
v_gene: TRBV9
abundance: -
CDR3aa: ASSVGPSGIGYEQF

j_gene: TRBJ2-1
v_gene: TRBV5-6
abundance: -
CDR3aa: ASSLGQGYEQF

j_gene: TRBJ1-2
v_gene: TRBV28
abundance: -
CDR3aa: ASSLSYGTGRDYGYT

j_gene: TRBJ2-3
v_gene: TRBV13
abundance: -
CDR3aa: ASSLVTGATDTQY

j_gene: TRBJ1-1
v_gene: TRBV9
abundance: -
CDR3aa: ASSGGPSQMNTEAF

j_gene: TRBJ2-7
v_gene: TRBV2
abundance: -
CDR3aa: ASSRTGGLYEQY

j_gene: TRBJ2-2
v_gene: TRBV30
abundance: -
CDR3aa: AWSALNTGELF

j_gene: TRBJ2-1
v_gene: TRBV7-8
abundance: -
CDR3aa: ASSPTQAGSSYNEQF

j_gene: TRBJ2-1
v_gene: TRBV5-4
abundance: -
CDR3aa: ASSLRGWGEQF

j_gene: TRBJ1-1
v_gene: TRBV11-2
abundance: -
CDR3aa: ASSRRGRNTEAF

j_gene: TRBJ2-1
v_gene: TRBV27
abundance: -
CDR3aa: ASSLRLAGEQF

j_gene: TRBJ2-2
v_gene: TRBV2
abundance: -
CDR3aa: ASKAGGSYGELF

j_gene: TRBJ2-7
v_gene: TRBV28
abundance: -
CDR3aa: ASSGQVGSYEQY